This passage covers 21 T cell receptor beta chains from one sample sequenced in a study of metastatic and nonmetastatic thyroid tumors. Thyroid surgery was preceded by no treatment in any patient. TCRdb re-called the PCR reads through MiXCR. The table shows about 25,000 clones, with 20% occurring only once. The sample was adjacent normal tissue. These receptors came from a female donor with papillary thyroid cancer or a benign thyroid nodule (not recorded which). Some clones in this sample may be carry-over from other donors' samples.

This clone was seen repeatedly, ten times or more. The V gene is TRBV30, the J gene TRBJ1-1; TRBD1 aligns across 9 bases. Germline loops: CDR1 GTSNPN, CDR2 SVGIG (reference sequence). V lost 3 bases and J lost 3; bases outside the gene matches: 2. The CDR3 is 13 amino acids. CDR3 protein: CAWRDRGYTEAFF. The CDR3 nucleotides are TGTGCCTGGAGGGACAGGGGTTACACTGAAGCTTTCTTT.

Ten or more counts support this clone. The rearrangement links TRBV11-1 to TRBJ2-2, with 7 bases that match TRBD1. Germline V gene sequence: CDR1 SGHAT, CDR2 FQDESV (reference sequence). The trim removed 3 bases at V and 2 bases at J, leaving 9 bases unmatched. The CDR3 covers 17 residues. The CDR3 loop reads CASSFPLTGKNTGELFF. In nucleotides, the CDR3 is TGTGCCAGCAGCTTCCCCCTGACAGGGAAAAACACCGGGGAGCTGTTTTTT.

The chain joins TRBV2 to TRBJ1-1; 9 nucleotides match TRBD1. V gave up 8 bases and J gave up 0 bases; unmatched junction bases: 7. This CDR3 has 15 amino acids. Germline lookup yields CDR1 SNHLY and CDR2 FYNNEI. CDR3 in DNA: TGTGCCAGCGCGAGCAACAGGGGGCTGAACACTGAAGCTTTCTTT. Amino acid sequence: CASASNRGLNTEAFF.

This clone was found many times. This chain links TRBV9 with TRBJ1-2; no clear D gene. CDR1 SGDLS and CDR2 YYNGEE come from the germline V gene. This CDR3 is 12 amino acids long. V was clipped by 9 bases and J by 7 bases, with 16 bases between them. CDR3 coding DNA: TGTGCCACCAAGGGTTGGCGGCCTGGCTACACCTTC. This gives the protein CATKGWRPGYTF. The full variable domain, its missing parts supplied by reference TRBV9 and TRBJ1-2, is DSGVTQTPKHLITATGQRVTLRCSPRSGDLSVYWYQQSLDQGLQFLIQYYNGEERAKGNILERFSAQQFPDLHSELNLSSLELGDSALYFCATKGWRPGYTFGSGTRLTVV.

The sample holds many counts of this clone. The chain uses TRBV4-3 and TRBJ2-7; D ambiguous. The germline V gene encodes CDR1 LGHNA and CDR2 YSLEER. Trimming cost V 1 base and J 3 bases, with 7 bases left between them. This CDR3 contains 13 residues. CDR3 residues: CASSQGVSYEQYF. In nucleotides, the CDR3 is TGCGCCAGCAGCCAAGGGGTCAGCTACGAGCAGTACTTC.

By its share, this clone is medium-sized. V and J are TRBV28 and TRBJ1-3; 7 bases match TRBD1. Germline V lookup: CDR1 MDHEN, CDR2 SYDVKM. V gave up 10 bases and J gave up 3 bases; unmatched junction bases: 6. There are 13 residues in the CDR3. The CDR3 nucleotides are TGTGCCACCGAGACAGGGAATGGAAACACCATATATTTT. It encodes CATETGNGNTIYF. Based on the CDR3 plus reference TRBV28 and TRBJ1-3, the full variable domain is DVKVTQSSRYLVKRTGEKVFLECVQDMDHENMFWYRQDPGLGLRLIYFSYDVKMKEKGDIPEGYSVSREKKERFSLILESASTNQTSMYLCATETGNGNTIYFGEGSWLTVV.

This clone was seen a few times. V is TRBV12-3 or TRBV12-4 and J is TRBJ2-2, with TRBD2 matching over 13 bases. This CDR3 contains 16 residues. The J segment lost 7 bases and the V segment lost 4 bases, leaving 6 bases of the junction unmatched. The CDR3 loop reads CASSSSTSGRIGELFF. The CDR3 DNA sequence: TGTGCCAGCAGTTCCTCGACTAGCGGGAGGATCGGGGAGCTGTTTTTT.

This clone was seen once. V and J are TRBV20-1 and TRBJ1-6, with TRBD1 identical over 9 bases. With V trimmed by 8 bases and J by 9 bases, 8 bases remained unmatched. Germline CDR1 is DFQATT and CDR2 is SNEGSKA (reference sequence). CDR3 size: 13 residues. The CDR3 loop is CSSKTGGSSPLHF. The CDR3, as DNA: TGCAGTTCTAAGACAGGGGGATCTTCACCCCTCCACTTT.

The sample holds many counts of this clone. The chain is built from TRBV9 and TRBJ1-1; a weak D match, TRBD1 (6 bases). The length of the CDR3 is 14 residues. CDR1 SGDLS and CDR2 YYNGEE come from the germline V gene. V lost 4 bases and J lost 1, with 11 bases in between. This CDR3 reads CASSWTARNTEAFF. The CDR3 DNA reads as TGTGCCAGCAGCTGGACAGCCAGGAACACTGAAGCTTTCTTT. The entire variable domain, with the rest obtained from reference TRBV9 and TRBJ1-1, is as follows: DSGVTQTPKHLITATGQRVTLRCSPRSGDLSVYWYQQSLDQGLQFLIQYYNGEERAKGNILERFSAQQFPDLHSELNLSSLELGDSALYFCASSWTARNTEAFFGQGTRLTVV.

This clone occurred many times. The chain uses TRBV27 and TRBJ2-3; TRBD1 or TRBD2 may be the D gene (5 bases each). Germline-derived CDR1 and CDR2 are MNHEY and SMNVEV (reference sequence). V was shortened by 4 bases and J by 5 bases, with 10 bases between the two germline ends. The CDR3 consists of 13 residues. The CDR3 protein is CASSSLGGDTQYF. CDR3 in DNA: TGTGCCAGCAGTTCACTTGGGGGAGATACGCAGTATTTT.

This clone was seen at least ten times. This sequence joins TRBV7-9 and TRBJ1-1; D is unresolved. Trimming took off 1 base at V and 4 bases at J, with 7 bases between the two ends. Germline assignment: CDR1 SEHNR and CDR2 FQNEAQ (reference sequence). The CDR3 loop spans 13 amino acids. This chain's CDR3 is CASSLGVATEAFF. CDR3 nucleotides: TGTGCCAGCAGCTTAGGGGTTGCCACTGAAGCTTTCTTT. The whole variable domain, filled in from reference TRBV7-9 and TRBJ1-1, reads DTGVSQNPRHKITKRGQNVTFRCDPISEHNRLYWYRQTLGQGPEFLTYFQNEAQLEKSRLLSDRFSAERPKGSFSTLEIQRTEQGDSAMYLCASSLGVATEAFFGQGTRLTVV.

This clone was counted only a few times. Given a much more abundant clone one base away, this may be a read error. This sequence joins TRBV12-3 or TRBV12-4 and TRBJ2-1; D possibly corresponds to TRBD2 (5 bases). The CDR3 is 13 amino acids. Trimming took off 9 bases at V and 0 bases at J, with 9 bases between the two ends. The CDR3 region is CASSAISYNEQFF. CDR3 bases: TGTGCCAGTAGCGCGATCTCCTACAATGAGCAGTTCTTC.

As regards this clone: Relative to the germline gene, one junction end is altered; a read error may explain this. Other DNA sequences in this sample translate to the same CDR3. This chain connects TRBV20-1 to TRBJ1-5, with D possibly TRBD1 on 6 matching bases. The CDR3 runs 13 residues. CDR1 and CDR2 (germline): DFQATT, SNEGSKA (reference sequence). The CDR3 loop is CSARGDRLRPHHF. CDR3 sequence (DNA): TGCAGTGCCAGAGGCGACAGGTTAAGACCCCATCATTTT.

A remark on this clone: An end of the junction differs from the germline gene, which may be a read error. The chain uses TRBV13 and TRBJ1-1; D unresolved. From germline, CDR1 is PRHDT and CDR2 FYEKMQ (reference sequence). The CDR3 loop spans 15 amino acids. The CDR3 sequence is CASSFLTLLNTEAVF. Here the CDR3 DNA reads TGTGCCAGCAGCTTCCTTACACTTTTGAACACTGAAGCTGTCTTT.

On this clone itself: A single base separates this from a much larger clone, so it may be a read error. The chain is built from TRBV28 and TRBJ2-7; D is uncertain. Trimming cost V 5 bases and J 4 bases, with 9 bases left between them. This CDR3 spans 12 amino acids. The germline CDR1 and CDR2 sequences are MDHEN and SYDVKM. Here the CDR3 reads CASSTVEYEQYF. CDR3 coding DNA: TGTGCCAGCAGTACTGTCGAATACGAGCAGTACTTC.

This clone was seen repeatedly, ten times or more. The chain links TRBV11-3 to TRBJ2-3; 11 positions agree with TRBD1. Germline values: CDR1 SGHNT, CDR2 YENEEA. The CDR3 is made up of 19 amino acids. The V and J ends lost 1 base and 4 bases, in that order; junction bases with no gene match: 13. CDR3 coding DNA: TGTGCCAGCAGCTTAGTAGCGGGCACCCGGACAGGGGGCCCAGATACGCAGTATTTT. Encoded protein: CASSLVAGTRTGGPDTQYF.

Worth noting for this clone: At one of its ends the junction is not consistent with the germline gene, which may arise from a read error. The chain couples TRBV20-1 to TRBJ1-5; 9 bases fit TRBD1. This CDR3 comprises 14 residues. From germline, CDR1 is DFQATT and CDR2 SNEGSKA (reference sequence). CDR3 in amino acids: CCARLTGGIQPQHF. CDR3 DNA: TGCTGTGCTAGACTAACAGGGGGCATTCAGCCCCAGCATTTT.

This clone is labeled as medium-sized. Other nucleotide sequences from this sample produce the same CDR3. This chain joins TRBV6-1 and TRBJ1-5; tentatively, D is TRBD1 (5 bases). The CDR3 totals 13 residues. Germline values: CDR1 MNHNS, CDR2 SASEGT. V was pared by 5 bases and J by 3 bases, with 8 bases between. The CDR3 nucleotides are TGTGCCAGCAGTCAGGGCGCCAATCAGCCCCAGCATTTT. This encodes CASSQGANQPQHF.

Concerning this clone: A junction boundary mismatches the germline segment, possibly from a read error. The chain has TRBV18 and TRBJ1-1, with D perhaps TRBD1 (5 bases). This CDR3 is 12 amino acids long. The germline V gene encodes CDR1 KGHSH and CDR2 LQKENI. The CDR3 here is CVSSPGDSAAFF. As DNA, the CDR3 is TGTGTCAGCTCACCGGGGGATAGTGCAGCTTTCTTT.

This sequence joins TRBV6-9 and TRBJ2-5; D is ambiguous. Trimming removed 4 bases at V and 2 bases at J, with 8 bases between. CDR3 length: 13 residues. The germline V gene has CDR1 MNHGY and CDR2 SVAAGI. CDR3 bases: TGTGCCAGCAGTTGGGGAAGACAAGAGACCCAGTACTTC. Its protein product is CASSWGRQETQYF.

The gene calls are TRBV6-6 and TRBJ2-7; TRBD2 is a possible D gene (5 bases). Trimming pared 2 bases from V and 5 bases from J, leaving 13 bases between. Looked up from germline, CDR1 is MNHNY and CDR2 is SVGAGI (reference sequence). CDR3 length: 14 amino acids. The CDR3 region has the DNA TGTGCCAGCAGTTACCGGGAATGGAGTGACGAGCAGTACTTC. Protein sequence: CASSYREWSDEQYF.